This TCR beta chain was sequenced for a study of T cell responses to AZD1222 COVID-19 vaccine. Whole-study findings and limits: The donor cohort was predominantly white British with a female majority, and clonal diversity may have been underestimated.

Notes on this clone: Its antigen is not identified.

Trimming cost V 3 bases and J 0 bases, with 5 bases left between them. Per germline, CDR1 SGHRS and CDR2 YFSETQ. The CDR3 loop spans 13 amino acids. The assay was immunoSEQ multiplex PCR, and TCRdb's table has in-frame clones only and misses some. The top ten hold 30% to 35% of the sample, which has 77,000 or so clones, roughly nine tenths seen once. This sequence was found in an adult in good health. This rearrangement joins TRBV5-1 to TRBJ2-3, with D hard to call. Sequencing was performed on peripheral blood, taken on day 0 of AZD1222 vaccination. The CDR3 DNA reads TGCGCCAGCAGCTACCCTAGCACAGATACGCAGTATTTT. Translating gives CASSYPSTDTQYF.